The next 15 T cell receptor beta chains were all read from a single sample in a study of CD8 T cells in ankylosing spondylitis. TCRdb ran MiXCR on the 5' RACE reads and lists one entry per CDR3 protein. Of about 200,000 distinct CDR3 sequences in the sample, 6% to 8% were seen once. Study observations and caveats: Among TCR beta sequences, a motif of 7 to 9 highly homologous variants appeared characteristic of ankylosing spondylitis blood.

Their specific antigens are unknown. Sequenced sample: blood, either unsorted or a sorted T cell fraction (not recorded which). These TCRs come from a male donor with ankylosing spondylitis.

This clonotype was detected many times. J is TRBJ2-3 and V is TRBV2; either TRBD1 or TRBD2 may supply D (5 bases each). This CDR3 has 15 amino acids. The V gene lost 1 base and the J gene lost 1 base, with 9 bases spanning the gap. The germline V gene encodes CDR1 SNHLY and CDR2 FYNNEI. The CDR3 bases are TGTGCCAGCAGTGAAGGACCGGGGCGCACAGATACGCAGTATTTT. Amino acid sequence: CASSEGPGRTDTQYF.

CDR3 coding DNA: TGCAGTGCTAGAGGCTTGGGGGGGGCCTACGAGCAGTACTTC. Translating it yields CSARGLGGAYEQYF. The rearrangement links TRBV20-1 to TRBJ2-7, with TRBD2 matching over 7 bases. CDR1 is DFQATT and CDR2 is SNEGSKA in the germline V gene (reference sequence). The CDR3 is 14 residues long. V gave up 1 base and J gave up 2 bases; unmatched junction bases: 5.

This clonotype came up many times. The J gene is TRBJ2-5, the V gene TRBV6-2 or TRBV6-3; D is ambiguous. The CDR3 extends over 14 amino acids. CDR1 is MNHEY, CDR2 SVGEGT, per germline. Deletions cut 7 bases from V and 8 bases from J, with 20 bases between. CDR3 loop: CASMELRVQGTQYF. CDR3 sequence (DNA): TGTGCCAGCATGGAGCTTAGGGTACAAGGCACCCAGTACTTC.

This clonotype occurred many times. The chain links TRBV5-1 to TRBJ1-1, with no clear D. The CDR3 sequence is 16 residues long. CDR1 and CDR2 (germline): SGHRS, YFSETQ. V was clipped by 0 bases and J by 0 bases, with 12 bases between them. Here the CDR3 DNA reads TGCGCCAGCAGCTTGGCCCCGGGAGACATGAACACTGAAGCTTTCTTT. Protein product: CASSLAPGDMNTEAFF.

The CDR3 loop is CASSWGQRSIYEQYF. In DNA, the CDR3 is TGTGCCAGCAGCTGGGGACAGCGAAGTATATACGAGCAGTACTTC. The V and J genes are TRBV5-6 and TRBJ2-7; 7 positions agree with TRBD1. The CDR3 has 15 residues. The J segment lost 4 bases and the V segment lost 3 bases, leaving 10 bases of the junction unmatched. CDR1 SGHDT and CDR2 YYEEEE come from the germline V gene.

This clonotype was recorded many times. The gene calls are TRBV7-8 and TRBJ1-1; D not certain. In germline, CDR1 is SGHVS, CDR2 FQNEAQ. V lost 0 bases and J lost 0, with 11 bases in between. CDR3 length: 16 amino acids. This CDR3 reads CASSLAELILNTEAFF. The CDR3 DNA reads as TGTGCCAGCAGCTTAGCTGAATTGATTTTGAACACTGAAGCTTTCTTT.

This clonotype showed up many times. The chain has TRBV20-1 and TRBJ2-7, with TRBD1 as a possible D gene (5 bases). The CDR3 is 13 amino acids. CDR1 and CDR2 (germline): DFQATT, SNEGSKA (reference sequence). V was clipped by 0 bases and J by 3 bases, with 9 bases between them. The CDR3 spells CSARDIQDYEQYF. Written as DNA, the CDR3 is TGCAGTGCTAGAGATATACAGGACTACGAGCAGTACTTC.

J is TRBJ2-5 and V is TRBV7-9, with TRBD2 matching over 12 bases. Germline values: CDR1 SEHNR, CDR2 FQNEAQ (reference sequence). The CDR3 is 15 residues long. With 4 bases clipped from V and 5 bases from J, the junction kept 5 bases outside the gene matches. CDR3 amino acids: CASSSSGRAGETQYF. The CDR3 bases are TGTGCCAGCAGCTCTAGCGGGAGGGCCGGCGAGACCCAGTACTTC.

On this clonotype: At one end, the junction sequence differs from germline, possibly due to a read error. This rearrangement joins TRBV4-3 to TRBJ2-7, with D possibly being TRBD1 (5 bases). Germline-derived CDR1 and CDR2 are LGHNA and YSLEER. The CDR3 totals 14 residues. CDR3 DNA: TGCGCCCGCAGCCTGAGGCACAGGCCCTACGAGCAGTACTTC. Its translation is CARSLRHRPYEQYF.

The sample holds many counts of this clonotype. The chain uses TRBV12-3 or TRBV12-4 and TRBJ2-3, with 7 nucleotides matching TRBD1. The CDR3 consists of 16 residues. V was pared by 1 base and J by 6 bases, with 10 bases of the junction left unmatched. CDR3 sequence reads: CASSLGAGGIADTQYF. In nucleotides, the CDR3 is TGTGCCAGCAGTTTAGGCGCAGGGGGTATTGCCGATACGCAGTATTTT.

This clonotype was counted a few times. The chain joins TRBV20-1 to TRBJ2-7; D perhaps matches TRBD1 (7 bases). Germline CDR1 reads DFQATT; CDR2 reads SNEGSKA (reference sequence). Trimming left V 6 bases short and J 1 base short, with 19 bases between. This CDR3 is 15 amino acids long. For the CDR3, the DNA is TGCAGTGCATCCCCGCGGGACAGACCATCCTACGAGCAGTACTTC. As protein: CSASPRDRPSYEQYF.

Many counts were recorded for this clonotype. The chain links TRBV6-5 to TRBJ2-7, with D perhaps being TRBD1 or TRBD2 (5 bases each). Germline CDR1 reads MNHEY; CDR2 reads SVGAGI. This CDR3 contains 15 residues. V gave up 0 bases and J gave up 6 bases, with 15 bases separating them. The CDR3 DNA sequence: TGTGCCAGCAGTTACTCTCGGGGACGGGTCTCCGAGCAGTACTTC. Amino acids: CASSYSRGRVSEQYF.

This clonotype has a handful of counts. The V call is TRBV5-6, the J call TRBJ2-3, with D perhaps given as TRBD1 or TRBD2 (5 bases each). Per the germline V gene, CDR1 is SGHDT and CDR2 is YYEEEE. V was pared by 2 bases and J by 6 bases, with 19 bases between. The CDR3 has 16 residues. For the CDR3, the DNA is TGTGCCAGCAGCTTCACTCCGGGACGGATGGACGATACGCAGTATTTT. Residues: CASSFTPGRMDDTQYF.

There are many counts of this clonotype. The J gene is TRBJ2-6, the V gene TRBV5-1, with 8 bases fitting TRBD1. J gave up 5 bases and V 4 bases, and 8 bases lay outside the gene matches. Per the germline V gene, CDR1 is SGHRS and CDR2 is YFSETQ. This CDR3 is built from 16 residues. Written as DNA, the CDR3 is TGCGCCAGCAGCACTTGGACAGGGCGACGGGCCAACGTCCTGACTTTC. It yields the protein CASSTWTGRRANVLTF.

This clonotype was seen a handful of times. CDR3 in amino acids: CAISVMSRVSGANVLTF. CDR3 in DNA: TGTGCCATCAGTGTGATGTCCAGAGTTTCCGGGGCCAACGTCCTGACTTTC. The rearrangement links TRBV10-3 to TRBJ2-6; the D is unclear. Germline V gives CDR1 ENHRY, CDR2 SYGVKD. The length of the CDR3 is 17 residues. Trimming took off 4 bases at V and 4 bases at J, with 17 bases between the two ends.